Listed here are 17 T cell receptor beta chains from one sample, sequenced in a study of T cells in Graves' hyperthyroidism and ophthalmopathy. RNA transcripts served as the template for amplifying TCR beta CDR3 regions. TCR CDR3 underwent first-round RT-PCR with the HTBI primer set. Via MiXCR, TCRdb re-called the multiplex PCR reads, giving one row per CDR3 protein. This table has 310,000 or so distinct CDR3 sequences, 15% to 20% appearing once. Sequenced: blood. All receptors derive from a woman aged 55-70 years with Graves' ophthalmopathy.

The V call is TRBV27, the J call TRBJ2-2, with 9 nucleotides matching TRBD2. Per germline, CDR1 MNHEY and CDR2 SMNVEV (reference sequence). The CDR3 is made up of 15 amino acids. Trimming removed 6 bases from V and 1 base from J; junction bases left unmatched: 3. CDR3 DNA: TGTGCCAGCAGGGGACTAGCAAAGAACACCGGGGAGCTGTTTTTT. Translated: CASRGLAKNTGELFF.

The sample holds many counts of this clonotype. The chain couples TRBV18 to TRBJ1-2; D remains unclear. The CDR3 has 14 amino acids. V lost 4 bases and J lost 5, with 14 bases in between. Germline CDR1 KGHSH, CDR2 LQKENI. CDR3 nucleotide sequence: TGTGCCAGCTCACTCACAACGACGGAGTATGGCTACACCTTC. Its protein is CASSLTTTEYGYTF.

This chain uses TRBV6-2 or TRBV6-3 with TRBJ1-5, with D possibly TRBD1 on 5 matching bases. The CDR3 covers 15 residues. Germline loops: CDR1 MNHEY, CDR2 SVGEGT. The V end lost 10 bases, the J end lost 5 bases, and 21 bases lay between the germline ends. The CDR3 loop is CATERHPTGDQPQHF. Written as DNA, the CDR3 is TGTGCCACCGAAAGACATCCAACAGGTGATCAGCCCCAGCATTTT.

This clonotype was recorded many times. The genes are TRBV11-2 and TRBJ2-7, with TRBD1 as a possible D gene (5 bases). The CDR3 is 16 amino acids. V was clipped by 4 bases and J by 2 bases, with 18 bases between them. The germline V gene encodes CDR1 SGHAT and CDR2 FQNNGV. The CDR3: CASSSPYDRRPYEQYF. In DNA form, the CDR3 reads TGTGCCAGCAGCTCACCGTACGACAGACGACCCTACGAGCAGTACTTC.

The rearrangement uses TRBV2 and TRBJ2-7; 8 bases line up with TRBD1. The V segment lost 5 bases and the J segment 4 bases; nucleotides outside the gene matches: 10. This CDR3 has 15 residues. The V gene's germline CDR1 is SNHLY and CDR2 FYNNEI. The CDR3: CASSPRSGGVYEQYF. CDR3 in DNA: TGTGCCAGCAGTCCTCGGTCAGGGGGCGTGTACGAGCAGTACTTC.

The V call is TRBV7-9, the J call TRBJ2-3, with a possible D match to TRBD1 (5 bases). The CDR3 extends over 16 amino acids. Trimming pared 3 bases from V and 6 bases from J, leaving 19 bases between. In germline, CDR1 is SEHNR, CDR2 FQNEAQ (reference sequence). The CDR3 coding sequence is TGTGCCAGCAGCTTTCAGGGCCAGTCGCCCGGGGATACGCAGTATTTT. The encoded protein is CASSFQGQSPGDTQYF.

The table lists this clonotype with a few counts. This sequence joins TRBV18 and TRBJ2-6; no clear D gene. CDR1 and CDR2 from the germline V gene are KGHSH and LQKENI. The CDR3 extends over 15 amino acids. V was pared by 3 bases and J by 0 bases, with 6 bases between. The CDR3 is CASSPAASGANVLTF. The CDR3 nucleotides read TGTGCCAGCTCACCGGCGGCCTCTGGGGCCAACGTCCTGACTTTC.

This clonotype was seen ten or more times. CDR3 sequence (DNA): TGTGCCATCAGTTTGACACCTTCTACTGAAGCTTTCTTT. Amino acid sequence: CAISLTPSTEAFF. The V gene is TRBV10-3, the J gene TRBJ1-1; D is unclear. Between the trimmed V and J ends, which lost 5 bases and 5 bases, there was a span of 12 bases. The CDR3 covers 13 residues. Germline CDR1 reads ENHRY; CDR2 reads SYGVKD.

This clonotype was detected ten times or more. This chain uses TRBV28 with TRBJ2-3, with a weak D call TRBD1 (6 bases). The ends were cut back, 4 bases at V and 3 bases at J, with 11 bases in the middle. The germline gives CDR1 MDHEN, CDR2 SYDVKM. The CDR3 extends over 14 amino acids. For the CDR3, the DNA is TGTGCCAGCAGTTACAGGGATGGGACAGATACGCAGTATTTT. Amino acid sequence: CASSYRDGTDTQYF.

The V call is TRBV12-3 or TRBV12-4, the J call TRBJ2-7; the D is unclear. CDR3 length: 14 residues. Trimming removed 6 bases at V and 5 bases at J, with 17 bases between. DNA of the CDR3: TGTGCCAGCAGACCTTCTTCTGGCAGCAACGAGCAGTACTTC. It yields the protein CASRPSSGSNEQYF.

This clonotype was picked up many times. The CDR3 DNA sequence: TGCGCCAGCAGCTTGGCCCTGGACAGGGGGAGCTCCTACGAGCAGTACTTC. Residues: CASSLALDRGSSYEQYF. The chain joins TRBV5-1 to TRBJ2-7; 10 nucleotides match TRBD1. The germline V gene has CDR1 SGHRS and CDR2 YFSETQ. The length of the CDR3 is 17 residues. Trimming cost V 0 bases and J 0 bases; bases outside gene matches: 6.

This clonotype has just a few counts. The CDR3 DNA is TGTGCCAGTAGACAGAGAGCGACAGTCTCTGGGGCCAACGTCCTGACTTTC. This translates into CASRQRATVSGANVLTF. J is TRBJ2-6 and V is TRBV19, with a tentative D call TRBD1 (5 bases). The CDR3 loop spans 17 amino acids. CDR1 and CDR2 (germline): LNHDA, SQIVND (reference sequence). Trimming stripped 6 bases from V and 0 bases from J, with 15 bases between.

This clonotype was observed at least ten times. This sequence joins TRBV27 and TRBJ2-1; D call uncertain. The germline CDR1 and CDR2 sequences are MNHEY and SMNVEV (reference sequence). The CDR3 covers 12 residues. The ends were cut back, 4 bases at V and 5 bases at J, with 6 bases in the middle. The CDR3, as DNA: TGTGCCAGCAGTTCGGCACACAATGAGCAGTTCTTC. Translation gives CASSSAHNEQFF.

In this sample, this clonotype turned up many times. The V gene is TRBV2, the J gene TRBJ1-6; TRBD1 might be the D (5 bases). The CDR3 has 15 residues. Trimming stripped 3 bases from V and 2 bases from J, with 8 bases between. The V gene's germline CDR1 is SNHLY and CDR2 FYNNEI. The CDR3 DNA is TGTGCCAGCAGTGATACAGGCACCTATAATTCACCCCTCCACTTT. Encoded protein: CASSDTGTYNSPLHF.

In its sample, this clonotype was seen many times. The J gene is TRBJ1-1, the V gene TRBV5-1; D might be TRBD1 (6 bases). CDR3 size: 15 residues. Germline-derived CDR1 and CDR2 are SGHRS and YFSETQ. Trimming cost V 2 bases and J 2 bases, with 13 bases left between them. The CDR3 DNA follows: TGCGCCAGCAGCTTATTAGGGGGGTCTAACACTGAAGCTTTCTTT. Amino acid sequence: CASSLLGGSNTEAFF.

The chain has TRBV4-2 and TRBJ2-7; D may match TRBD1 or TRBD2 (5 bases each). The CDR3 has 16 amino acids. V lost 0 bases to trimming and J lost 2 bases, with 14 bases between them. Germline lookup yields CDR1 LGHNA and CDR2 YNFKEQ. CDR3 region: CASSQETGAETYEQYF. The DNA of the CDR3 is TGTGCCAGCAGCCAAGAAACCGGGGCGGAGACCTACGAGCAGTACTTC.

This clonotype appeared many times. CDR3 DNA sequence: TGTGCCAGCTCTCCCGGGGCCGATACGCAGTATTTT. Translated, it gives CASSPGADTQYF. This chain uses TRBV18 with TRBJ2-3, with D perhaps TRBD1 or TRBD2 (5 bases each). Germline lookup yields CDR1 KGHSH and CDR2 LQKENI. The CDR3 has 12 amino acids. Trimming removed 6 bases at V and 6 bases at J, with 10 bases between.